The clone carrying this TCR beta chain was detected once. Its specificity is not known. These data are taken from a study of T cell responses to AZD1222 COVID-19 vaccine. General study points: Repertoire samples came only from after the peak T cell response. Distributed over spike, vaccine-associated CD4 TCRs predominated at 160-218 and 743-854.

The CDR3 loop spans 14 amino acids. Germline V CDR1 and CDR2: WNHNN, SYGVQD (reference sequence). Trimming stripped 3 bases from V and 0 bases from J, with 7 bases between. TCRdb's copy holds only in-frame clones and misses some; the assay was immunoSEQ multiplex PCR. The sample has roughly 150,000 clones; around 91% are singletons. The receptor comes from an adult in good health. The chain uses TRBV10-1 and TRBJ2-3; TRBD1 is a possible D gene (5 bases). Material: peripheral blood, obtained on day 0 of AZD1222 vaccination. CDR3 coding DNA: TGCGCCAGCAGTGAAGGGGCCAGCACAGATACGCAGTATTTT. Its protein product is CASSEGASTDTQYF.